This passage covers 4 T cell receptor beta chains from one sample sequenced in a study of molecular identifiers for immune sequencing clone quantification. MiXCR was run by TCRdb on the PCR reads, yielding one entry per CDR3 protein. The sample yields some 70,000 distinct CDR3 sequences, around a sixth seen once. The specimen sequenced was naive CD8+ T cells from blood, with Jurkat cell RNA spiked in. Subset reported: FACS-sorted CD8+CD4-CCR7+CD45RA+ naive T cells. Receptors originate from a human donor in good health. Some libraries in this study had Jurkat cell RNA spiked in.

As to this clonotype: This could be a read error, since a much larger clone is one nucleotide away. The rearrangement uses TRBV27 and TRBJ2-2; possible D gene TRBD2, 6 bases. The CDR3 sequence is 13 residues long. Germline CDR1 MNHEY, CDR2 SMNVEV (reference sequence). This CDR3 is CASSLIPPRELSF. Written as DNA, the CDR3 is TGTGCCAGCAGTTTAATCCCCCCCCGGGAGCTGTCTTTT.

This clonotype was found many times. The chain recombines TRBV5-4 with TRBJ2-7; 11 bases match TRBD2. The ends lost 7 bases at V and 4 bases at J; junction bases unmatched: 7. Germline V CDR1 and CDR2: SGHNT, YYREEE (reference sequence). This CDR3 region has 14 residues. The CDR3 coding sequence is TGTGCCAGCGGTACTAGCGGGAGTTTTTACGAGCAGTACTTC. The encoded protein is CASGTSGSFYEQYF.

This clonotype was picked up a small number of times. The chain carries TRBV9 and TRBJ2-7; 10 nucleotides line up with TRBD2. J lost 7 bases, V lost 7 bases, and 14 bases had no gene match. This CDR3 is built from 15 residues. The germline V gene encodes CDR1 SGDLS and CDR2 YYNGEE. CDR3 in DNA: TGTGCCAGCTCTAGCGGGAGCTCCTCTGGAGATGAGCAGTACTTC. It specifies CASSSGSSSGDEQYF.

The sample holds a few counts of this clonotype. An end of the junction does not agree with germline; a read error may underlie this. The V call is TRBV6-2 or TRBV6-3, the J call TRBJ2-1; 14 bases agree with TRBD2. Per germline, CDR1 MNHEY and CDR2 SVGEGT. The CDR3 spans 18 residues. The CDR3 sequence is CASSLSRLAGGPGNEQLF. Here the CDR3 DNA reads TGTGCCAGCAGTTTATCCCGACTAGCGGGAGGGCCAGGAAATGAGCAGCTCTTC.